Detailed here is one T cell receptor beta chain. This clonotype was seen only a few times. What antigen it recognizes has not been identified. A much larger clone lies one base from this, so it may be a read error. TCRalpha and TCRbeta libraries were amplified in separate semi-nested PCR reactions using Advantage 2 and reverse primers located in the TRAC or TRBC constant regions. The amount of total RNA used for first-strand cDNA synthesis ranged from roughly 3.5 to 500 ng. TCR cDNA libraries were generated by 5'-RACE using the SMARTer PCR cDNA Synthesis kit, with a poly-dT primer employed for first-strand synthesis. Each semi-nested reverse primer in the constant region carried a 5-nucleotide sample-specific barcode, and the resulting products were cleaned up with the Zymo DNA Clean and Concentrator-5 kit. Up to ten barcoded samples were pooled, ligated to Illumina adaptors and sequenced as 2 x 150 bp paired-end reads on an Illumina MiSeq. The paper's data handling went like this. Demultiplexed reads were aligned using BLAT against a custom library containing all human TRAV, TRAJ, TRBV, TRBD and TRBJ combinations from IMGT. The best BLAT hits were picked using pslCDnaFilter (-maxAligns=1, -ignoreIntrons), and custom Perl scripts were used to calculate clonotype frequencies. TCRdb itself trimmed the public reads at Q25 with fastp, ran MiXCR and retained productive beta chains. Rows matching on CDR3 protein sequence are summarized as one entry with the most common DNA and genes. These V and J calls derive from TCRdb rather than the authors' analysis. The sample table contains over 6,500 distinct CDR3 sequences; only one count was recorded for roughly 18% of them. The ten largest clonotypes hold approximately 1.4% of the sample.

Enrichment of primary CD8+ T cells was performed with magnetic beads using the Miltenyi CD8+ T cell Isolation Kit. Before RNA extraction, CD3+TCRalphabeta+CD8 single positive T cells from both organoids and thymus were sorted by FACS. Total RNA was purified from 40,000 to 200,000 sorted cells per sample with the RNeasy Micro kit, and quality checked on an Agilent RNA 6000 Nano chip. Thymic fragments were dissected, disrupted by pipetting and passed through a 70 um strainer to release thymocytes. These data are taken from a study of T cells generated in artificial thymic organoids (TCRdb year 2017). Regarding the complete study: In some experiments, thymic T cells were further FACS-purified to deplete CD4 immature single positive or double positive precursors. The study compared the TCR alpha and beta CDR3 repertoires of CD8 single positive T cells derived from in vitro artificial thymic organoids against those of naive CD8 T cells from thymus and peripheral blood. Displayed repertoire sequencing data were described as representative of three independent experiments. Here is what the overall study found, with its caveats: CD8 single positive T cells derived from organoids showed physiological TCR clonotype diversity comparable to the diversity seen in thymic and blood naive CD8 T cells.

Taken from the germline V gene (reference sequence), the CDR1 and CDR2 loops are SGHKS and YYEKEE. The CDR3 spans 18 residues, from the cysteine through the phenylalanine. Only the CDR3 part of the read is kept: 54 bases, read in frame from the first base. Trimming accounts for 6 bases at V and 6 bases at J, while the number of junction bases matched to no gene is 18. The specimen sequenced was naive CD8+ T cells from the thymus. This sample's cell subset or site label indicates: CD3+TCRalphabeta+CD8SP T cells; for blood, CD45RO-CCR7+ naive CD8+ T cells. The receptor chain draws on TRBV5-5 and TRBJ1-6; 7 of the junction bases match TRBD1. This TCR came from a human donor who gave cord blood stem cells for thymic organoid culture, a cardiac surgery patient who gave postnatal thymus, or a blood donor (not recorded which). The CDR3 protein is CASNFPGQISEINSPLHF. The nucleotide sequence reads TGTGCCAGCAACTTCCCGGGACAGATATCGGAAATTAATTCACCCCTCCACTTT. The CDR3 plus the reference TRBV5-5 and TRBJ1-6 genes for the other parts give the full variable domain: DAGVTQSPTHLIKTRGQQVTLRCSPISGHKSVSWYQQVLGQGPQFIFQYYEKEERGRGNFPDRFSARQFPNYSSELNVNALLLGDSALYLCASNFPGQISEINSPLHFGNGTRLTVT.